This T cell receptor (beta chain) is drawn from a study of response to subunit inactivated influenza vaccine. The CDR3 contains 14 residues. The trim removed 4 bases at V and 4 bases at J, leaving 5 bases unmatched. Germline CDR1 and CDR2: MNHEY and SMNVEV (reference sequence). TCRdb redid the calling of the RT-PCR reads with MiXCR, one entry per CDR3 protein. The sample carries about 160,000 distinct CDR3 sequences, approximately 11% recorded once. This clonotype was found a few times. This chain links TRBV27 with TRBJ2-3; 7 bases are a match to TRBD1. The sequenced sample was CD8+ T cells sorted from PBMCs, obtained around 2 years after vaccination. The sequence came from a man between 45 and 75 years old who received an inactivated influenza vaccine. The CDR3 nucleotides read TGTGCCAGCAGTTGGGTCAGGGGGTCAGATACGCAGTATTTT. It yields the protein CASSWVRGSDTQYF.